A single sample gave rise to the 7 T cell receptor beta chains below, sequenced in a study of blood T cell repertoires in COVID-19. The assay was immunoSEQ multiplex PCR, and TCRdb's table has in-frame clones only and misses some. The sample carries roughly 100,000 clones, around 88% recorded once. The sequencing input was peripheral blood. The receptor set was obtained from a woman at least 80 years old with acute or convalescent COVID-19.

The chain is built from TRBV3-1 (or the pseudogene TRBV3-2) and TRBJ2-1; possibly TRBD2 for D (5 bases). V lost 3 bases to trimming and J lost 0 bases, with 9 bases between them. The CDR3 sequence is 15 residues long. Looked up from germline, CDR1 is LGHDT and CDR2 is YNNKEL (reference sequence). The CDR3 bases are TGTGCCAGCAGCCAGCCGGGGAGCTCCTACAATGAGCAGTTCTTC. Translating it yields CASSQPGSSYNEQFF.

The genes are TRBV5-1 and TRBJ1-4; 9 bases fit TRBD1. This CDR3 contains 15 residues. Trimming cost V 3 bases and J 8 bases; bases outside gene matches: 8. Looked up from germline, CDR1 is SGHRS and CDR2 is YFSETQ. The CDR3 is CASSSPGQGREKLFF. The CDR3 nucleotides read TGCGCCAGCAGCTCGCCGGGACAGGGTAGAGAAAAACTGTTTTTT.

This chain connects TRBV28 to TRBJ2-2; 9 positions agree with TRBD2. The CDR3 totals 17 residues. In germline, CDR1 is MDHEN, CDR2 SYDVKM. The J segment lost 4 bases and the V segment lost 3 bases, leaving 9 bases of the junction unmatched. The CDR3 DNA sequence: TGTGCCAGCAGTTTTCGATCAAGCGGGGGGTCCACCGGGGAGCTGTTTTTT. It is translated as CASSFRSSGGSTGELFF.

This clone has a single count. The chain joins TRBV19 to TRBJ2-7, with 8 nucleotides matching TRBD1. After removal of 3 bases from V and 5 bases from J, the junction contained 9 bases not matched to a gene. Per germline, CDR1 LNHDA and CDR2 SQIVND (reference sequence). The CDR3 totals 15 residues. The CDR3 reads CASSIPYQGADEQYF. CDR3 bases: TGTGCCAGTAGTATTCCGTACCAGGGGGCCGACGAGCAGTACTTC.

The table lists this clone with a count of one. The chain uses TRBV2 and TRBJ2-1, with 15 bases fitting TRBD2. Germline loops: CDR1 SNHLY, CDR2 FYNNEI. V gave up 2 bases and J gave up 8 bases; unmatched junction bases: 4. This CDR3 contains 16 residues. For the CDR3, the DNA is TGTGCCAGCAGTGAACCTGGACTAGCGGGGGGGCATGAGCAGTTCTTC. It encodes CASSEPGLAGGHEQFF.

This chain uses TRBV5-1 with TRBJ2-2; 10 bases are a match to TRBD2. The CDR3 runs to 15 residues. J gave up 8 bases and V 4 bases, and 8 bases lay outside the gene matches. Germline lookup yields CDR1 SGHRS and CDR2 YFSETQ. The CDR3 DNA reads as TGCGCCAGCAGCGTAACCCCTAGCGGGGGTGGGGAGCTGTTTTTT. Its translation is CASSVTPSGGGELFF. The full variable domain, completed using reference TRBV5-1 and TRBJ2-2, is KAGVTQTPRYLIKTRGQQVTLSCSPISGHRSVSWYQQTPGQGLQFLFEYFSETQRNKGNFPGRFSGRQFSNSRSEMNVSTLELGDSALYLCASSVTPSGGGELFFGEGSRLTVL.

The chain's CDR3 is CASSSGTAGANVLTF. The DNA for the CDR3 is TGCGCCAGCAGCTCCGGGACAGCTGGGGCCAACGTCCTGACTTTC. J is TRBJ2-6 and V is TRBV5-1; TRBD1 matches at 7 bases. The CDR3 is 15 residues long. The germline V gene encodes CDR1 SGHRS and CDR2 YFSETQ. The trim removed 3 bases at V and 2 bases at J, leaving 2 bases unmatched.